This entry lists 26 T cell receptor beta chains sequenced from one sample in a study of T-cell reconstitution after alpha-beta-depleted transplantation in children. A TCRbeta library incorporating unique molecular identifiers was prepared. One entry per CDR3 protein, called by TCRdb with MiXCR from the PCR reads. Of 900,000 or so distinct CDR3 sequences in the sample, 15% to 20% were seen once. Sequencing used PBMCs, mostly from graft donor cells, obtained 360 days after TCRalphabeta/CD19-depleted stem cell transplant. These receptors came from a male patient aged 10-17 years who had a stem cell transplant for acute lymphoblastic leukemia, so the T cells may come from the graft donor.

The chain couples TRBV29-1 to TRBJ2-1, with D perhaps given as TRBD1 or TRBD2 (5 bases each). Germline values: CDR1 SQVTM, CDR2 ANQGSEA. V lost 7 bases and J lost 5, with 21 bases in between. The CDR3 covers 15 residues. The CDR3 region has the DNA TGCAGCGATGCTTCCGGGACCCTTCTTAACAATGAGCAGTTCTTC. Its protein product is CSDASGTLLNNEQFF.

The J gene is TRBJ2-5, the V gene TRBV5-1; 11 bases fit TRBD2. The germline V gene encodes CDR1 SGHRS and CDR2 YFSETQ. CDR3 length: 16 residues. V dropped 1 base and J dropped 4; count of bases not matched to a gene: 6. The DNA of the CDR3 is TGCGCCAGCAGCTTGAAGACTAGCGGGGTCGGAGAGACCCAGTACTTC. Encoded protein: CASSLKTSGVGETQYF.

In this sample, this clonotype turned up a few times. V gene TRBV5-1 combines with J gene TRBJ2-5, with D perhaps being TRBD1 or TRBD2 (6 bases each). Deletions cut 1 base from V and 1 base from J, with 17 bases between. CDR3 size: 17 residues. CDR1 and CDR2 from the germline V gene are SGHRS and YFSETQ. The CDR3 is CASSLMGAWGAQETQYF. DNA of the CDR3: TGCGCCAGCAGCTTGATGGGAGCGTGGGGGGCCCAAGAGACCCAGTACTTC.

The V and J genes are TRBV6-5 and TRBJ2-5; D gene unclear. This CDR3 is built from 15 residues. The germline gives CDR1 MNHEY, CDR2 SVGAGI. The V end lost 0 bases, the J end lost 5 bases, and 13 bases lay between the germline ends. In nucleotides, the CDR3 is TGTGCCAGCAGTTACTCGGTATCGTATGAGGAGACCCAGTACTTC. Protein product: CASSYSVSYEETQYF.

Concerning this clonotype: Its ends do not fully match the called genes, so a read error is possible. V usage is TRBV5-6 and J usage is TRBJ1-2; no clear D gene. The CDR3 runs 14 residues. The germline V gene encodes CDR1 SGHDT and CDR2 YYEEEE. CDR3 residues: CASGLEDGNYGYTF. DNA for the CDR3: TGTGCCAGCGGCTTGGAAGACGGGAACTATGGCTACACCTTC.

In its sample, this clonotype was seen a few times. This chain connects TRBV6-1 to TRBJ2-2; 8 nucleotides agree with TRBD1. The junction had 12 bases not matched to a gene; V was cut back by 8 bases and J by 4 bases. The CDR3 length is 16 residues. Germline V lookup: CDR1 MNHNS, CDR2 SASEGT. DNA of the CDR3: TGTGCCAGCCTCTGGCGAACAGGGGGGTCCACCGGGGAGCTGTTTTTT. The encoded protein is CASLWRTGGSTGELFF.

This clonotype has ten or more counts. The chain combines TRBV27 with TRBJ2-1, with a possible D match to TRBD1 (6 bases). V lost 5 bases to trimming and J lost 5 bases, with 10 bases between them. The germline gives CDR1 MNHEY, CDR2 SMNVEV (reference sequence). The CDR3 is 13 amino acids. The CDR3 DNA reads as TGTGCCAGCAGTCTGGGACATAACAATGAGCAGTTCTTC. Its protein product is CASSLGHNNEQFF.

This clonotype was found many times. The chain has TRBV29-1 and TRBJ2-2; no clear D gene. The CDR3 contains 13 residues. V lost 5 bases, J lost 4 bases, and 11 bases lay in between. The V gene's germline CDR1 is SQVTM and CDR2 ANQGSEA. The CDR3 nucleotides read TGCAGCGTTCCCCTTTATCCCACCGGGGAGCTGTTTTTT. Its translation is CSVPLYPTGELFF.

The gene calls are TRBV20-1 and TRBJ2-1; 7 nucleotides agree with TRBD2. The CDR3 extends over 18 amino acids. In germline, CDR1 is DFQATT, CDR2 SNEGSKA (reference sequence). V lost 0 bases to trimming and J lost 1 base; unmatched junction nucleotides: 12. The CDR3 protein is CSARDPGAGSESYNEQFF. The CDR3 DNA is TGCAGTGCTAGAGACCCGGGAGCGGGGAGCGAGTCCTACAATGAGCAGTTCTTC.

This clonotype has ten or more counts. V is TRBV18 and J is TRBJ2-1; 12 bases line up with TRBD2. Unmatched junction bases numbered 10, after V lost 4 bases and J lost 3 bases. Germline-derived CDR1 and CDR2 are KGHSH and LQKENI. The CDR3 is 18 residues long. CDR3 protein: CASSQSLAGGVGYNEQFF. CDR3 bases: TGTGCCAGCTCACAATCACTAGCGGGAGGAGTAGGCTACAATGAGCAGTTCTTC.

The rearrangement links TRBV4-1 to TRBJ2-7; TRBD1 matches at 7 bases. The CDR3 extends over 16 amino acids. V lost 3 bases, J lost 7 bases, and 15 bases stayed unmatched. Germline assignment: CDR1 MGHRA and CDR2 YSYEKL. In nucleotides, the CDR3 is TGCGCCAGCAGCCACCCAGACAGGGTGGGGAAGGGGGAGCAGTACTTC. Amino acid sequence: CASSHPDRVGKGEQYF.

This clonotype was seen at least ten times. The V and J genes are TRBV11-2 and TRBJ2-7, with D perhaps matching TRBD1 (5 bases). Germline CDR1 reads SGHAT; CDR2 reads FQNNGV. The V gene lost 2 bases and the J gene lost 4 bases, with 12 bases spanning the gap. The CDR3 has 14 residues. The CDR3 sequence is CASSLQGQGYEQYF. The CDR3 DNA follows: TGTGCCAGCAGCTTACAAGGACAAGGTTACGAGCAGTACTTC.

The V gene is TRBV21-1, the J gene TRBJ2-4; the table's D call, TRBD2, has no DNA check behind it. TRBV21-1 is flagged as a pseudogene. The CDR3 is 14 residues long. The CDR3 coding sequence is TGTGCCAGCAGCAAGTTAGGGAAGGCAAACATTCAGTACTTC. This translates into CASSKLGKANIQYF.

A few counts support this clonotype. CDR3 protein: CASSLRVAGGTDTQYF. The CDR3 DNA reads as TGTGCCAGCAGCTTAAGGGTAGCGGGAGGCACAGATACGCAGTATTTT. This chain links TRBV7-3 with TRBJ2-3; TRBD2 agrees at 9 bases. Unmatched junction bases numbered 3, after V lost 1 base and J lost 1 base. Germline V gene lookup returns CDR1 SGHTA and CDR2 FQGTGA. The CDR3 covers 16 residues. The whole variable domain, remainder taken from reference TRBV7-3 and TRBJ2-3, is GAGVSQTPSNKVTEKGKYVELRCDPISGHTALYWYRQSLGQGPEFLIYFQGTGAADDSGLPNDRFFAVRPEGSVSTLKIQRTERGDSAVYLCASSLRVAGGTDTQYFGPGTRLTVL.

This clonotype turned up a few times. The chain joins TRBV4-1 to TRBJ1-1; D possibly corresponds to TRBD1 (5 bases). The CDR3 runs 16 residues. Germline V CDR1 and CDR2: MGHRA, YSYEKL. V lost 1 base to trimming and J lost 9 bases, with 21 bases between them. The CDR3 region is CASSQVGLGTSNQAFF. Here the CDR3 DNA reads TGCGCCAGCAGCCAAGTAGGATTAGGGACCTCCAACCAAGCTTTCTTT.

This clonotype was recorded a few times. The rearrangement links TRBV27 to TRBJ2-7; D is perhaps TRBD2 (5 bases). Trimming took off 3 bases at V and 4 bases at J, with 13 bases between the two ends. The CDR3 loop spans 14 amino acids. Per the germline V gene, CDR1 is MNHEY and CDR2 is SMNVEV (reference sequence). The CDR3 DNA follows: TGTGCCAGCAGTTTTGTCGGGAACGTTTACGAGCAGTACTTC. This encodes CASSFVGNVYEQYF.

This clonotype was detected only a few times. The rearrangement links TRBV4-1 to TRBJ2-7; D is unclear. This CDR3 has 15 residues. Germline CDR1 reads MGHRA; CDR2 reads YSYEKL. Trimming shortened V by 4 bases and J by 0 bases, and 13 bases separated the two germline ends. CDR3 sequence: CASSPGAQSSYEQYF. In DNA, the CDR3 is TGCGCCAGCAGCCCCGGCGCGCAGAGCTCCTACGAGCAGTACTTC.

A few counts support this clonotype. CDR3 sequence reads: CASSLAGGKYSNQPQHF. The CDR3 DNA is TGTGCCAGCAGCTTGGCCGGGGGTAAATATAGCAATCAGCCCCAGCATTTT. V and J are TRBV7-6 and TRBJ1-5, with TRBD1 as a possible D gene (5 bases). Deletions cut 3 bases from V and 0 bases from J, with 15 bases between. Germline V gives CDR1 SGHVS, CDR2 FNYEAQ. The CDR3 totals 17 residues.

In its sample, this clonotype was seen many times. This rearrangement joins TRBV12-3 or TRBV12-4 to TRBJ1-1; possibly TRBD1 for D (6 bases). V shed 6 bases and J shed 2 bases, with 25 bases lying between them. The CDR3 runs 18 residues. CDR3 in amino acids: CASSPYDGGATINTEAFF. The CDR3 coding sequence is TGTGCCAGCAGCCCCTACGACGGGGGGGCGACCATCAACACTGAAGCTTTCTTT.

There are many counts of this clonotype. The chain carries TRBV11-3 and TRBJ2-2; no clear D. Trimming removed 5 bases from V and 7 bases from J, with 8 bases in between. CDR3 length: 12 amino acids. CDR1 and CDR2 from the germline V gene are SGHNT and YENEEA. The CDR3 loop reads CASSPRGGELFF. In DNA form, the CDR3 reads TGTGCCAGCAGCCCCCGAGGCGGGGAGCTGTTTTTT.

This clonotype was seen a handful of times. The rearrangement uses TRBV7-3 and TRBJ2-5, with 7 positions matching TRBD2. V trimming: 8 bases; J trimming: 5 bases; junction bases outside the gene matches: 14. This CDR3 is 15 amino acids long. Germline V gives CDR1 SGHTA, CDR2 FQGTGA. The CDR3 DNA sequence: TGTGCCAGCCGTGCGAGCGGGGAGTGGTGGGAGACCCAGTACTTC. Translating it yields CASRASGEWWETQYF.

This clonotype was observed a handful of times. The gene calls are TRBV12-3 or TRBV12-4 and TRBJ1-1; 8 bases fit TRBD1. This CDR3 has 14 amino acids. Trimming removed 5 bases from V and 10 bases from J; junction bases left unmatched: 12. CDR3 sequence (DNA): TGTGCCAGCAGTCCTTGGACAGGGAATGATATAGCTTTCTTT. Amino acids: CASSPWTGNDIAFF.

This clonotype is a singleton in its sample. V is TRBV4-1 and J is TRBJ2-4; D might be TRBD2 (5 bases). The CDR3 consists of 16 residues. Germline CDR1 reads MGHRA; CDR2 reads YSYEKL. V was cut by 2 bases and J by 4 bases, with 15 bases left in between. CDR3 protein: CASSQTGILAKNIQYF. CDR3 nucleotide sequence: TGCGCCAGCAGCCAAACGGGGATCCTAGCAAAAAACATTCAGTACTTC.

This chain uses TRBV19 with TRBJ2-7; tentative D call: TRBD2 (5 bases). V lost 7 bases and J lost 3, with 16 bases in between. The CDR3 length is 14 residues. Germline V lookup: CDR1 LNHDA, CDR2 SQIVND (reference sequence). CDR3 nucleotides: TGTGCCAGTACCCCGAGCGGTGAGAGCTACGAGCAGTACTTC. Its protein is CASTPSGESYEQYF.

This clonotype was seen a single time. The chain employs TRBV11-1 and TRBJ2-3; D is possibly TRBD2 (5 bases). The CDR3 has 18 residues. V dropped 5 bases and J dropped 0 bases, with 21 bases sitting between them. Germline V gives CDR1 SGHAT, CDR2 FQDESV (reference sequence). The CDR3: CASSNSRLGSESTDTQYF. The CDR3 DNA is TGTGCCAGCAGCAATTCACGCCTGGGTAGCGAGAGCACAGATACGCAGTATTTT.

This clonotype has only a few counts. The genes are TRBV7-6 and TRBJ1-3; D unresolved. This CDR3 has 14 residues. V shed 5 bases and J shed 0 bases, with 8 bases lying between them. Germline V gene lookup returns CDR1 SGHVS and CDR2 FNYEAQ. In nucleotides, the CDR3 is TGTGCCAGCAGCGAGGTGGCCTCTGGAAACACCATATATTTT. Its protein product is CASSEVASGNTIYF.